This T cell receptor beta chain derives from a study of T cells in Graves' hyperthyroidism and ophthalmopathy. RNA transcripts gave rise to amplified TCR beta CDR3 regions. A first-round RT-PCR of the TCR CDR3 used the HTBI primer set. TCRdb re-analysed the multiplex PCR reads in MiXCR, keeping a single row per CDR3 protein. Of some 200,000 distinct CDR3 sequences listed, about 15% were seen once; the top ten hold about half. This clonotype came up a few times. Patients were excluded because of uncontrolled infection, other autoimmune disease, pregnancy or lactation. CDR3 size: 15 residues. CDR1 and CDR2 (germline): SGHDT, YYEEEE. V shed 4 bases, J shed 6 bases, and the junction held 11 bases outside the gene matches.

The source of this sequence is a woman aged 45 to 65 with Graves' hyperthyroidism. Material: blood. This chain uses TRBV5-6 with TRBJ1-1; 8 bases match TRBD1. CDR3 sequence: CASSPPWTGSAEAFF. The CDR3 coding sequence is TGTGCCAGCAGCCCCCCATGGACAGGGAGCGCTGAAGCTTTCTTT.